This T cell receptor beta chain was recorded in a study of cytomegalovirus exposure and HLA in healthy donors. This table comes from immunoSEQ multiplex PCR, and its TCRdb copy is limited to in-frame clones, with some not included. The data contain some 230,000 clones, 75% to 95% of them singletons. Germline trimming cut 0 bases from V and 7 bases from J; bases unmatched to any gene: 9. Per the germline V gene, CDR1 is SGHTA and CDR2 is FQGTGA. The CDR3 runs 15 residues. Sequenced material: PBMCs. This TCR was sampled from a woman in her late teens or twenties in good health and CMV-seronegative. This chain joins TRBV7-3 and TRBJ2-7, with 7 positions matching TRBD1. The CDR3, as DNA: TGTGCCAGCAGCTTAACTGGGACAGAAAAGTGGGAGCAGTACTTC. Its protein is CASSLTGTEKWEQYF. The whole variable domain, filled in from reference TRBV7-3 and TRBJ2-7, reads GAGVSQTPSNKVTEKGKYVELRCDPISGHTALYWYRQSLGQGPEFLIYFQGTGAADDSGLPNDRFFAVRPEGSVSTLKIQRTERGDSAVYLCASSLTGTEKWEQYFGPGTRLTVT.